This T cell receptor (beta chain) stems from a study of shared clonotypes between healthy human individuals (dated by TCRdb to about 2020). In terms of the full investigation: Three men and a couple of women, aged 18 to 49 years, made up the cohort. For each donor, CD4 naive and CD4 memory were each given three plates, CD8 naive was given two plates, and CD8 memory was given one plate. The study deeply sequenced blood TCR repertoires of about 5 healthy adults to estimate repertoire size and the extent of clonotype sharing between individuals. To increase sequencing depth and limit assay-specific biases, different laboratories used diverse techniques to prepare libraries and sequence TCR repertoires. Each donor's leukapheresis produced roughly between roughly 0.85 and 9.5 billion PBMCs.

This clone was observed once. It has no known antigen specificity. No much larger clone is present one base from it, and per-base qualities are unavailable. Findings and caveats that apply to the study as a whole: Larger estimated clonotype richness was generally found for naive subsets than for memory subsets. Incomplete sequencing was indicated by rarefaction of sorted-subset datasets, despite the large sequencing depth. Across a handful of donors, 5% to 6% of naive CD4, 3% to 4% of naive CD8, about 2.3% of memory CD4, and around 0.4% of memory CD8 clonotypes were shared. Sampling was limited to blood, and TCR repertoires in tissue likely differ from TCR repertoires in blood. Because the study included a small number of donors, the genetic and exposure-history diversity represented was limited. Higher generation probabilities were observed for clonotypes shared by all four sorted-subset donors than for non-shared clonotypes. Based on pairwise subsampling, the degree of clonotype sharing among donors was expected to be affected by sequencing depth.

The donors were healthy, HIV-negative adults with no recently reported acute infections or vaccinations. All donors were Caucasian adults living in Nashville, Tennessee, USA. Magnetic negative selection was used to enrich CD4+ T cells, after which naive cells were positively selected on CD45RA and the negative fraction became the memory subset. Blood was obtained by leukapheresis, after which PBMCs were separated by Ficoll-Histopaque density gradient centrifugation and cryopreserved in liquid nitrogen vapor phase. Purity and quantity of every magnetically sorted T cell population were checked by analytical flow cytometry. Genomic DNA was isolated from each sorted fraction and quantified by UV absorbance on a Nanodrop 2000c. The CDR3 runs 14 amino acids, cysteine and phenylalanine included. The DNA shown is the 42-base CDR3, in frame from base 1. The junction shows trimming of 7 bases on V and 3 bases on J, plus 12 bases between the germline ends. The CDR1 and CDR2 encoded by the germline V gene are SNHLY and FYNNEI.

Using the deep immunoSEQ assay, TCR CDR3 regions were amplified from genomic DNA by multiplex PCR. Extracted genomic DNA from each cell subset was distributed evenly across all wells of several immunoSEQ 96-well plates, and each plate was treated as a replicate. Each replicate PCR for sorted subsets received roughly 200 ng genomic DNA, equal to roughly 29,000 T cell genomes. Purified libraries were measured with a Qubit 3.0 fluorometer, size-checked on a Bioanalyzer 2100, and measured again with the KAPA Library Quantification kit. Every immunoSEQ 96-well plate was sequenced on a dedicated single-read 150-cycle Illumina NextSeq 550 flow cell. In the paper's pipeline: Because only junctional sequences without quality scores were contained in the immunoSEQ output, filtering matching that applied to full-length reads could not be performed. To assign V/J genes and CDR3, sequences were annotated against IMGT germline references using PyIR, a Python wrapper for IgBLAST v1.9. Any read was removed if the V/J assignment was weak (E-value above 1e-6), the CDR3 was missing, or the read contained stop codons, out-of-frame junctions, or ambiguous translated residues. A V3J clonotype was defined by an identical inferred V gene, J gene, and CDR3 amino acid sequence. Percentage overlap between repertoires was computed as shared unique clonotypes divided by the size of the smaller repertoire. RTK rarefaction, the Chao1 estimator, and Recon v2.1 estimates of unobserved clonotypes were used to assess repertoire richness. Generation probabilities for all TCRbeta clonotypes obtained by the gDNA method from four donors were computed using OLGA. Entries here come from immuneACCESS through TCRdb and include only in-frame sequences with V and J called. Some clones fail to appear in such tables; in the studies checked, an unresolved V gene covers under half of the shortfall, and the cause of the remainder is unknown. The V and J calls and clone size come from that table; D and trimming were worked out from the DNA. The sample contains 2.3 million or so clones, more than 85% of them found a single time. The ten largest clones add up to about 0.39% of the sample.

The origin of this receptor is a man aged 18 to 30 in good health. Some clones in this sample may be carry-over from other donors' samples. The source material was naive CD4+ T cells from PBMCs. The cell subset or site label, as the study defines it: CD45RA+ positively selected. The sequence joins TRBV2 to TRBJ1-4, with the D gene call left open. The CDR3 sequence is CASTKGTANEKLFF. The nucleotide sequence is TGTGCCAGCACCAAAGGTACAGCTAATGAAAAACTGTTTTTT.